These 23 T cell receptor beta chains were sequenced from one sample in a study of circulating CD8 cells and anti-PD-1 response in melanoma. From live CD3+CD8+TCRalphabeta+ cells, four PD-1 and/or TIGIT subsets were sorted. TCR libraries were prepared from 15 ng of total RNA with the QIAseq Immune Repertoire TCR panel. TCRdb reanalysed the reads using MiXCR and keeps one entry per CDR3 protein. The top ten clones hold 25% of a sample with over 300 distinct CDR3 sequences, 5.5% to 8% of them seen once. Source: CD8+ T cells from PBMCs, taken at baseline or after one month of anti-PD-1 therapy (not recorded which). These receptors originate from a human donor with melanoma.

This clonotype ranks as large. The chain uses TRBV19 and TRBJ2-1; no firm D call. V lost 3 bases and J 6 bases, leaving 6 bases between the germline ends. The CDR3 consists of 12 residues. In germline, CDR1 is LNHDA, CDR2 SQIVND (reference sequence). CDR3 sequence reads: CASSMGPNEQFF. The CDR3 DNA reads TGTGCCAGTAGTATGGGTCCCAATGAGCAGTTCTTC.

By its share, this clonotype is large. The chain recombines TRBV21-1 with TRBJ1-2; the table's TRBD1 call for D was not verified on the DNA. TRBV21-1 is flagged as a pseudogene. The CDR3 is 15 amino acids. CDR3 sequence reads: CASSKGSTGRHGYTF. DNA for the CDR3: TGTGCCAGCAGCAAAGGGTCGACAGGGAGGCATGGCTACACCTTC.

In its sample, this clonotype is medium-sized. V is TRBV24-1 and J is TRBJ2-1; no reliable D call. Trimming pared 4 bases from V and 7 bases from J, leaving 7 bases between. From germline, CDR1 is KGHDR and CDR2 SFDVKD. CDR3 size: 12 residues. The CDR3 spells CATSDAWNEQFF. The CDR3 nucleotides read TGTGCCACCAGTGACGCGTGGAATGAGCAGTTCTTC.

This clonotype ranks as large (0.1 to 1%). The chain recombines TRBV29-1 with TRBJ1-1; D is possibly TRBD1 (6 bases). The germline V and J ends were trimmed by 6 bases and 5 bases, with 13 bases remaining between them. The CDR3 runs to 12 residues. The V gene's germline CDR1 is SQVTM and CDR2 ANQGSEA. For the CDR3, the DNA is TGCAGCGTCCGTTGGGGGGCGACTGAAGCTTTCTTT. The encoded protein is CSVRWGATEAFF.

This clonotype rates as large. The chain is built from TRBV2 and TRBJ2-1; 11 positions agree with TRBD2. CDR3 length equals 14 residues. Germline V gene data show CDR1 as SNHLY and CDR2 as FYNNEI. The V and J ends lost 8 bases and 4 bases, in that order; junction bases with no gene match: 4. CDR3 DNA: TGTGCCAGCTCGGGACTAGCGGTATACAATGAGCAGTTCTTC. It yields the protein CASSGLAVYNEQFF.

This clonotype appeared a few times. The V and J genes are TRBV11-3 and TRBJ2-5; TRBD2 is a possible D gene (6 bases). CDR3 size: 17 residues. Trimming took 4 bases from V and 1 from J, leaving 19 bases between them. Germline V gene lookup returns CDR1 SGHNT and CDR2 YENEEA. CDR3 residues: CASSSARSGEPQETQYF. CDR3 bases: TGTGCCAGCAGCTCAGCGCGATCGGGGGAGCCCCAAGAGACCCAGTACTTC.

The V and J genes are TRBV12-3 or TRBV12-4 and TRBJ2-7; D is unresolved. V gave up 6 bases and J gave up 3 bases, with 15 bases separating them. The CDR3 totals 14 residues. CDR3 DNA sequence: TGTGCCAGCAGACTTATCATACCGGGCTACGAGCAGTACTTC. Its protein product is CASRLIIPGYEQYF.

By proportion, this clonotype is large. CDR3 protein: CSATRADGSGGPNEQFF. The DNA of the CDR3 is TGCAGTGCTACGCGGGCTGATGGTAGCGGGGGTCCCAATGAGCAGTTCTTC. The chain is built from TRBV20-1 and TRBJ2-1, with TRBD2 identical over 9 bases. Germline V gives CDR1 DFQATT, CDR2 SNEGSKA (reference sequence). The trim removed 4 bases at V and 6 bases at J, leaving 16 bases unmatched. CDR3 length equals 17 residues.

This clonotype is categorized as large. The chain is built from TRBV19 and TRBJ2-7, with a tentative D call TRBD2 (5 bases). V dropped 7 bases and J dropped 4 bases, with 17 bases sitting between them. The CDR3 runs 14 residues. Germline loops: CDR1 LNHDA, CDR2 SQIVND (reference sequence). CDR3 DNA sequence: TGTGCCAGTACCCCCGGAGGCGTGAGTTACGAGCAGTACTTC. Translating it yields CASTPGGVSYEQYF.

Within the sample, this clonotype is medium-sized. As DNA, the CDR3 is TGTGCCAGCAGCTTAATGCAGCGCGGGCAGACCGGGGAGCTGTTTTTT. Translated, it gives CASSLMQRGQTGELFF. The chain has TRBV7-3 and TRBJ2-2; tentative D call: TRBD2 (5 bases). V dropped 1 base and J dropped 5 bases, with 14 bases sitting between them. CDR1 and CDR2 from the germline V gene are SGHTA and FQGTGA. This CDR3 comprises 16 residues.

This clonotype came up a few times. This chain joins TRBV6-6 and TRBJ2-3, with 7 bases aligning to TRBD1. The V gene end was trimmed by 6 bases and the J gene end by 2 bases; junction bases not matched to a gene: 8. There are 15 residues in the CDR3. Germline assignment: CDR1 MNHNY and CDR2 SVGAGI (reference sequence). CDR3 nucleotide sequence: TGTGCCAGCAGCCGGAGACAGGGACCCACAGATACGCAGTATTTT. It codes for CASSRRQGPTDTQYF.

This clonotype is labeled as large (0.1 to 1%). The chain carries TRBV20-1 and TRBJ1-1; D uncertain. CDR3 length equals 9 residues. V was pared by 0 bases and J by 11 bases, with 4 bases between. Germline loops: CDR1 DFQATT, CDR2 SNEGSKA (reference sequence). The CDR3 sequence: CSARDRAFF. DNA of the CDR3: TGCAGTGCTAGAGACAGGGCTTTCTTT.

By sample fraction, this clonotype is medium-sized. The chain combines TRBV5-4 with TRBJ2-4; D uncertain. CDR3 length equals 13 residues. The V gene's germline CDR1 is SGHNT and CDR2 YYREEE (reference sequence). Trimming shortened V by 0 bases and J by 6 bases, and 7 bases separated the two germline ends. The CDR3 DNA follows: TGTGCCAGCAGCTTGGATAGTTCAAACATTCAGTACTTC. Translated: CASSLDSSNIQYF.

This clonotype ranks as large. V is TRBV19 and J is TRBJ2-4, with TRBD1 matching 9 bases. The germline CDR1 and CDR2 sequences are LNHDA and SQIVND (reference sequence). CDR3 length: 15 residues. J gave up 6 bases and V 6 bases, and 9 bases lay outside the gene matches. The CDR3 protein is CASSDWTGVSNIQYF. CDR3 nucleotide sequence: TGTGCCAGTAGCGACTGGACAGGGGTATCAAACATTCAGTACTTC.

This clonotype is medium-sized. The genes are TRBV24-1 and TRBJ2-2; D is ambiguous. V lost 4 bases and J lost 0, with 5 bases in between. The CDR3 contains 14 residues. Per germline, CDR1 KGHDR and CDR2 SFDVKD. Written as DNA, the CDR3 is TGTGCCACCAGTGACCGCGCGAACACCGGGGAGCTGTTTTTT. It is translated as CATSDRANTGELFF.

This clonotype is labeled large. V is TRBV29-1 and J is TRBJ2-1, with unresolved D. V lost 4 bases to trimming and J lost 8 bases, with 18 bases between them. Germline V CDR1 and CDR2: SQVTM, ANQGSEA. CDR3 length equals 14 residues. The DNA of the CDR3 is TGCAGCGTTGGTGGGCAGGCTACTGAATATGAGCAGTTCTTC. Its protein is CSVGGQATEYEQFF.

This clonotype is large. This sequence joins TRBV3-1 and TRBJ2-2; D uncertain. V was shortened by 0 bases and J by 4 bases, with 12 bases between the two germline ends. Germline CDR1 LGHDT, CDR2 YNNKEL (reference sequence). The CDR3 totals 16 residues. The CDR3 protein is CASSQDRGLPTGELFF. CDR3 coding DNA: TGTGCCAGCAGCCAAGACCGTGGGCTCCCCACCGGGGAGCTGTTTTTT.

In this sample, this clonotype is large. This chain uses TRBV29-1 with TRBJ2-7; tentative D call: TRBD1 (6 bases). Germline CDR1 reads SQVTM; CDR2 reads ANQGSEA. V lost 0 bases and J 0 bases, leaving 12 bases between the germline ends. The CDR3 is 15 amino acids. The CDR3 protein is CSVEDWTDSSYEQYF. The CDR3 region has the DNA TGCAGCGTTGAAGATTGGACAGACAGCTCCTACGAGCAGTACTTC.

By share, this clonotype ranks as large. The V call is TRBV19, the J call TRBJ2-2, with 9 bases that match TRBD2. The CDR3 contains 15 residues. V was clipped by 7 bases and J by 5 bases; unmatched bases: 8. Germline assignment: CDR1 LNHDA and CDR2 SQIVND (reference sequence). The CDR3 region has the DNA TGTGCCAGTACCCCGGAGGCGGGGGGGACCGGGGAGCTGTTTTTT. Protein sequence: CASTPEAGGTGELFF.

This clonotype has more than one count but fewer than ten. The chain links TRBV19 to TRBJ1-6; 7 bases align to TRBD1. The ends lost 6 bases at V and 9 bases at J; junction bases unmatched: 14. This CDR3 is 16 amino acids long. CDR1 LNHDA and CDR2 SQIVND come from the germline V gene (reference sequence). CDR3 bases: TGTGCCAGTAGCAGAGCGTCCGGGACAGTCCTTTCACCCCTCCACTTT. This translates into CASSRASGTVLSPLHF.

On this clonotype itself: A much larger clonotype is one base distant, so this may be a read error. CDR3: CASRVVGGMFKQFF. In DNA form, the CDR3 reads TGTGCCAGCAGGGTCGTGGGAGGTATGTTTAAGCAGTTCTTC. The chain employs TRBV11-2 and TRBJ2-1; possible D gene TRBD2, 6 bases. Trimming shortened V by 6 bases and J by 11 bases, and 20 bases separated the two germline ends. This CDR3 contains 14 residues. The germline CDR1 and CDR2 sequences are SGHAT and FQNNGV.

The chain carries TRBV28 and TRBJ2-5, with 13 bases identical to TRBD2. The CDR3 runs to 18 residues. CDR1 MDHEN and CDR2 SYDVKM come from the germline V gene. V shed 7 bases, J shed 0 bases, and the junction held 11 bases outside the gene matches. The chain's CDR3 is CASTDGTSGVFYQETQYF. CDR3 in DNA: TGTGCCAGCACCGATGGGACTAGCGGGGTCTTCTACCAAGAGACCCAGTACTTC.

In this sample, this clonotype turned up a few times. At one end, the junction sequence differs from germline, possibly due to a read error. The chain recombines TRBV6-6 with TRBJ2-3, with a possible D match to TRBD1 (6 bases). Per germline, CDR1 MNHNY and CDR2 SVGAGI (reference sequence). The CDR3 is 13 residues long. In DNA, the CDR3 is TGTGCCGGCAGCCTGGGGGCGCGGGATACGCAGTATTTT. It encodes CAGSLGARDTQYF.